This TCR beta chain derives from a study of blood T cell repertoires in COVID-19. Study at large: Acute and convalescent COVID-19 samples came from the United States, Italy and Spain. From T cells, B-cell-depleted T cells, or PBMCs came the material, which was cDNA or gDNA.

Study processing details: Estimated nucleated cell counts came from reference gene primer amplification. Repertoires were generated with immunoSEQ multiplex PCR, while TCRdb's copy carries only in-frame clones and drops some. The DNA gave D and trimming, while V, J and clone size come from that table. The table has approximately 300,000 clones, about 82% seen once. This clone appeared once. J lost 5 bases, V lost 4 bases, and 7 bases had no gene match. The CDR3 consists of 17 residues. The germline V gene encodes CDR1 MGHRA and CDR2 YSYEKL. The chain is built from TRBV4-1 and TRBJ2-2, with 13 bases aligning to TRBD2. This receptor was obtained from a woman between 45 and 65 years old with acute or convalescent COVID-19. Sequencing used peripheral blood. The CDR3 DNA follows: TGCGCCAGCAGCCCCCCGGGACTAGCGGGGTTAACCGGGGAGCTGTTTTTT. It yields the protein CASSPPGLAGLTGELFF.